Listed here are 20 T cell receptor beta chains from one sample, sequenced in a study of Tregs in tolerant kidney transplant recipients. Related graft donors supplied nonmyeloablative bone marrow transplants, and mixed chimerism was transient. Data came from immunoSEQ multiplex PCR; TCRdb stores just in-frame clones and leaves some out. The table lists some 14,000 clones. Material: CD8+ T cells from blood (PBMCs), obtained 6 months after the transplant. These receptors were collected from a human patient who received a combined kidney and bone marrow transplant. A share of the T cells may be of graft donor origin.

A note on this clone: The read halts 3 residues ahead of the CDR3 end, with the missing end drawn from the germline J gene. The chain joins TRBV6-1 to TRBJ1-3; 8 bases map to TRBD1. The V gene end was trimmed by 4 bases and the J gene end by 1 base; junction bases not matched to a gene: 0. From germline, CDR1 is MNHNS and CDR2 SASEGT. The CDR3 spans 14 residues. CDR3 in amino acids: CASSGQGSGNTIYF. CDR3 DNA (partial): TGTGCCAGCAGTGGACAGGGGTCTGGAAACACC.

Remarks on this clone: The read ends 3 residues shy of where the CDR3 ends; the end is completed using the germline J gene. This chain joins TRBV19 and TRBJ1-2; perhaps TRBD1 as D (5 bases). The CDR3 length is 17 residues. The V gene's germline CDR1 is LNHDA and CDR2 SQIVND (reference sequence). The CDR3 bases that were read are TGTGCCAGTTGGACATCGTTGGCTTCGTGTGGGCCCTACGAC. Protein product: CASWTSLASCGPYD. The CDR3 in its entirety is CASWTSLASCGPYDYTF.

As to this clone: Coverage ceases 3 residues before the CDR3 finishes, and the germline J gene fills in the end. This chain connects TRBV20-1 to TRBJ2-7, with 7 bases aligning to TRBD2. The CDR3 totals 13 residues. V lost 2 bases to trimming and J lost 0 bases; unmatched junction nucleotides: 1. CDR1 DFQATT and CDR2 SNEGSKA come from the germline V gene (reference sequence). Incomplete CDR3 DNA: TGCAGTGCTAGAAAGCGGGACTCCTACGAG. Translating gives CSARKRDSYE. The CDR3 as a whole reads CSARKRDSYEQYF.

Comments on this clone: The CDR3 end is not reached by the read, which stops 3 residues before it; the germline J gene fills it in. The V call is TRBV7-9, the J call TRBJ2-1; 10 bases match TRBD1. The CDR3 has 15 residues. Germline V gives CDR1 SEHNR, CDR2 FQNEAQ (reference sequence). The trim removed 5 bases at V and 3 bases at J, leaving 4 bases unmatched. The part of the CDR3 DNA that was read is TGTGCCAGCAGCGGGGGACAGGGGAGCTACAATGAG. This encodes CASSGGQGSYNE. From start to end, the CDR3 is CASSGGQGSYNEQFF.

Concerning this clone: The read finishes 3 residues shy of the CDR3 end, and the germline J gene is used to complete it. The chain has TRBV10-3 and TRBJ2-1, with 13 bases identical to TRBD2. Trimming took 1 base from V and 6 from J; bases not matched to a gene: 6. CDR3 size: 17 residues. Germline V gene lookup returns CDR1 ENHRY and CDR2 SYGVKD. CDR3 sequence reads: CAISELPGTSGINEQFF. The CDR3 bases that were read are TGTGCCATCAGTGAGTTGCCCGGGACTAGCGGGATCAATGAG.

Concerning this clone itself: The read terminates 3 residues before the CDR3 end, so the remaining end is supplied by the germline J gene. This chain joins TRBV19 and TRBJ2-4; TRBD2 matches 7 bases. Germline-derived CDR1 and CDR2 are LNHDA and SQIVND (reference sequence). This CDR3 has 14 residues. The CDR3 sequence: CASSWGLGDYGQYF. The CDR3 bases that were read are TGTGCCAGTAGTTGGGGTTTAGGGGACTATGGT.

In the case of this clone: The read finishes 3 residues shy of the CDR3 end, and the germline J gene is used to complete it. V is TRBV19 and J is TRBJ2-3; weak D call: TRBD1 (8 bases). The germline V gene has CDR1 LNHDA and CDR2 SQIVND (reference sequence). The CDR3 covers 12 residues. Incomplete CDR3 DNA: TGTGCCACGAGCGGGACAGGCAAGCCG. It encodes CATSGTGKP. The full CDR3 protein is CATSGTGKPQYF.

Notes on this clone: The CDR3 end is not reached by the read, which stops 3 residues before it; the germline J gene fills it in. The chain is built from TRBV5-3 and TRBJ1-4; the D gene is possibly TRBD1 (5 bases). TRBV5-3 is treated as an ORF (open reading frame) with a function not yet certain. The CDR3 consists of 16 residues. The covered CDR3 bases are TGTGCCAGAAGCTTGAAGCTATCCCCTGGGGCCAACGTA. It specifies CARSLKLSPGANV. The whole CDR3 sequence reads CARSLKLSPGANVLFF.

With respect to this clone: The observed sequence ends 3 residues before the CDR3 terminus, with the missing tail filled in from the germline J gene. The V gene is TRBV6-1, the J gene TRBJ2-1; 10 bases fit TRBD2. The CDR3 length is 15 residues. V dropped 3 bases and J dropped 6; count of bases not matched to a gene: 5. Germline CDR1 reads MNHNS; CDR2 reads SASEGT. CDR3 amino acids: CASSDPSGGVNEQFF. Incomplete CDR3 DNA: TGTGCCAGCAGTGACCCTAGCGGGGGAGTCAATGAG.

Comments on this clone: Read sequence stops 3 residues before the CDR3 end, and the germline J gene provides the missing end. V and J are TRBV2 and TRBJ1-6; possibly TRBD1 for D (5 bases). Germline CDR1 reads SNHLY; CDR2 reads FYNNEI. The CDR3 runs 13 residues. V dropped 8 bases and J dropped 4 bases, with 9 bases sitting between them. CDR3 DNA, as far as it was read: TGTGCCAGCTCGGAGGGGTATAATTCACCC. Amino acids: CASSEGYNSP. The complete CDR3 protein is CASSEGYNSPLHF.

As to this clone: The sequence runs out 3 residues before the end of the CDR3; the remainder is reconstructed from the germline J gene. The chain recombines TRBV7-8 with TRBJ1-1; D gene uncertain. The CDR3 contains 13 residues. The germline gives CDR1 SGHVS, CDR2 FQNEAQ. Trimming stripped 2 bases from V and 5 bases from J, with 9 bases between. This CDR3 reads CASSLSRWTEAFF. The part of the CDR3 DNA that was read is TGTGCCAGCAGCTTATCGAGGTGGACTGAA.

For this clone: The DNA ends 3 residues before the CDR3 does, and the rest of the CDR3 is filled in from the germline J gene. The gene calls are TRBV30 and TRBJ2-7; a possible D gene is TRBD1 (6 bases). V lost 2 bases and J 0 bases, leaving 17 bases between the germline ends. Per the germline V gene, CDR1 is GTSNPN and CDR2 is SVGIG (reference sequence). This CDR3 comprises 16 residues. The CDR3 sequence: CAWSSLWDTYSYEQYF. CDR3 DNA (partial): TGTGCCTGGAGTAGCCTCTGGGACACCTACTCCTACGAG.

The CDR3 DNA, read in part, is TGTGCCAGCAGCGTTAGCGGGGGGGCTATCACCGGGGAG. Amino acid sequence: CASSVSGGAITGE. The CDR3 in full is CASSVSGGAITGELFF. V usage is TRBV9 and J usage is TRBJ2-2; 11 bases are shared with TRBD2. Sequencing ends 3 residues short of the CDR3 end; the germline J gene provides the rest. The V and J ends lost 2 bases and 4 bases, in that order; junction bases with no gene match: 4. Germline-derived CDR1 and CDR2 are SGDLS and YYNGEE. CDR3 size: 16 residues.

With respect to this clone: From the germline J gene comes the end of the CDR3, since the read stops 3 residues before it. The chain employs TRBV10-1 and TRBJ2-3; no reliable D call. Germline V gives CDR1 WNHNN, CDR2 SYGVQD (reference sequence). This CDR3 contains 15 residues. CDR3 sequence reads: CASSESLAEQETQYF. The sequenced CDR3 bases are TGCGCCAGCAGTGAGTCTTTGGCGGAGCAAGAGACG.

On this clone itself: The read is 3 residues too short to cover the CDR3 end, so that end is filled in from the germline J gene. The chain links TRBV30 to TRBJ2-1; D possibly corresponds to TRBD1 (6 bases). CDR3 length equals 14 residues. CDR1 and CDR2 (germline): GTSNPN, SVGIG (reference sequence). V gave up 7 bases and J gave up 4 bases, with 17 bases separating them. Incomplete CDR3 DNA: TGTGCCTCACAGGGTCTCGAGGTTTACAATGAG. This gives the protein CASQGLEVYNE. From start to end, the CDR3 is CASQGLEVYNEQFF.

On this clone: The read halts 3 residues ahead of the CDR3 end, with the missing end drawn from the germline J gene. V is TRBV5-1 and J is TRBJ1-2; D gene ambiguous. Trimming took off 4 bases at V and 2 bases at J, with 12 bases between the two ends. This CDR3 region has 14 residues. The germline V gene has CDR1 SGHRS and CDR2 YFSETQ. The CDR3 sequence is CASSPPNQNYGYTF. Partial CDR3 DNA: TGCGCCAGCAGCCCCCCCAATCAGAACTATGGC. Supplemented by reference TRBV5-1 and TRBJ1-2, the full variable domain reads KAGVTQTPRYLIKTRGQQVTLSCSPISGHRSVSWYQQTPGQGLQFLFEYFSETQRNKGNFPGRFSGRQFSNSRSEMNVSTLELGDSALYLCASSPPNQNYGYTFGSGTRLTVV.

Comments on this clone: The read terminates 3 residues before the CDR3 end, so the remaining end is supplied by the germline J gene. V is TRBV5-4 and J is TRBJ2-7; 9 nucleotides line up with TRBD2. The CDR3 contains 15 residues. J lost 3 bases, V lost 3 bases, and 7 bases had no gene match. CDR1 SGHNT and CDR2 YYREEE come from the germline V gene (reference sequence). The part of the CDR3 DNA that was read is TGTGCCAGCAGCTCTACGGGTAGCGGGGGCTACGAG. It encodes CASSSTGSGGYE. The complete CDR3 sequence is CASSSTGSGGYEQYF.

Regarding this clone: The DNA ends 3 residues before the CDR3 does, and the rest of the CDR3 is filled in from the germline J gene. V is TRBV7-9 and J is TRBJ1-1; 7 bases fit TRBD1. Germline CDR1 SEHNR, CDR2 FQNEAQ (reference sequence). V lost 5 bases, J lost 6 bases, and 3 bases stayed unmatched. The CDR3 has 12 residues. The CDR3: CASSGRGAEAFF. The sequenced part of the CDR3 DNA is TGTGCCAGCAGCGGCAGGGGGGCTGAA.

Worth noting for this clone: The sequenced fragment ends 3 residues before the CDR3 boundary, so the rest is inferred from the germline J gene. The chain joins TRBV7-2 to TRBJ2-3, with D possibly TRBD2 on 5 matching bases. Trimming stripped 5 bases from V and 2 bases from J, with 14 bases between. The CDR3 covers 15 residues. Germline V lookup: CDR1 SGHTA, CDR2 FQGNSA. This CDR3 is CASSPLRAPTDTQYF. The part of the CDR3 DNA that was read is TGTGCCAGCAGCCCCTTGCGGGCCCCCACAGATACG.

On this clone itself: The CDR3 end is not reached by the read, which stops 3 residues before it; the germline J gene fills it in. This rearrangement joins TRBV9 to TRBJ1-2; 8 bases are a match to TRBD1. With V trimmed by 0 bases and J by 7 bases, 11 bases remained unmatched. From germline, CDR1 is SGDLS and CDR2 YYNGEE. CDR3 length equals 16 residues. The CDR3 DNA, read in part, is TGTGCCAGCAGCGTAGCAGGGGGCGCACCTGCAACTGGC. This encodes CASSVAGGAPATG. The full CDR3 is CASSVAGGAPATGYTF.